These 15 T cell receptor beta chains came from one sample sequenced in a study of T cells in Graves' hyperthyroidism and ophthalmopathy. Amplification targeted TCR beta CDR3 regions from RNA transcripts. The TCR CDR3 first-round RT-PCR relied on the HTBI primer set. TCRdb re-called the multiplex PCR reads through MiXCR, storing one row per CDR3 protein. The sample has around 660,000 distinct CDR3 sequences, about 45% seen once. Sequenced input: peripheral blood or thyroid tissue (not recorded which). These receptors were collected from an adult man with Graves' disease, either hyperthyroidism or ophthalmopathy (not recorded which).

The V gene is TRBV7-2, the J gene TRBJ2-2, with 10 bases identical to TRBD1. There are 16 residues in the CDR3. J was trimmed by 2 bases and V by 6 bases; bases with no gene match: 6. Germline V gives CDR1 SGHTA, CDR2 FQGNSA. The CDR3 sequence: CASSPRTGGNTGELFF. In DNA form, the CDR3 reads TGTGCCAGCAGTCCTAGGACAGGGGGTAACACCGGGGAGCTGTTTTTT.

Points on this clonotype: This may be a read error, as it is one base from a much larger clone. V is TRBV3-1 and J is TRBJ1-2, with 8 bases matching TRBD1. This CDR3 spans 13 amino acids. The germline V gene has CDR1 LGHDT and CDR2 YNNKEL (reference sequence). Losses at the gene ends were 8 bases for V and 8 bases for J; bases not matched to a gene: 10. CDR3 protein: CASGYQDRVGYTF. CDR3 bases: TGTGCCAGCGGCTATCAGGACAGGGTCGGCTACACCTTC.

V is TRBV7-9 and J is TRBJ1-3; D unclear. This CDR3 contains 14 residues. The germline V gene has CDR1 SEHNR and CDR2 FQNEAQ (reference sequence). V was trimmed by 6 bases and J by 1 base, leaving 10 bases between them. The CDR3 sequence: CASSYLPSGNTIYF. CDR3 DNA: TGTGCCAGCAGTTACTTGCCATCTGGAAACACCATATATTTT.

As concerns this clonotype: A much larger clone is a single base away; this may be a read error. CDR3 amino acids: CASLLTSHEQYF. CDR3 nucleotide sequence: TGTGCCAGCCTACTAACTTCCCACGAGCAGTACTTC. The chain combines TRBV2 with TRBJ2-7; D not certain. The CDR3 consists of 12 residues. V lost 8 bases to trimming and J lost 5 bases, with 13 bases between them. Per germline, CDR1 SNHLY and CDR2 FYNNEI. Using reference TRBV2 and TRBJ2-7 for the parts outside the CDR3, the full variable domain is EPEVTQTPSHQVTQMGQEVILRCVPISNHLYFYWYRQILGQKVEFLVSFYNNEISEKSEIFDDQFSVERPDGSNFTLKIRSTKLEDSAMYFCASLLTSHEQYFGPGTRLTVT.

Ten or more counts support this clonotype. The V and J genes are TRBV7-6 and TRBJ1-6, with TRBD1 matching over 10 bases. CDR1 is SGHVS and CDR2 is FNYEAQ in the germline V gene. This CDR3 region has 14 residues. Trimming at V came to 5 bases and at J to 8 bases, leaving 3 bases not matched to a gene. The CDR3 coding sequence is TGTGCCAGCAGCACCGGGACAGGGGATTCACCCCTCCACTTT. Its translation is CASSTGTGDSPLHF.

The chain uses TRBV27 and TRBJ1-5, with D possibly matching TRBD1 (6 bases). Trimming removed 5 bases from V and 6 bases from J, with 20 bases in between. Germline CDR1 and CDR2: MNHEY and SMNVEV (reference sequence). CDR3 size: 16 residues. The CDR3 nucleotides are TGTGCCAGCAGTGCTATCCGACTGGGGGCAGGTCAGCCCCAGCATTTT. Its translation: CASSAIRLGAGQPQHF.

This clonotype was seen ten or more times. The rearrangement links TRBV7-9 to TRBJ1-1; possible D gene TRBD1, 5 bases. This CDR3 is built from 14 residues. Germline CDR1 SEHNR, CDR2 FQNEAQ (reference sequence). Trimming took off 3 bases at V and 2 bases at J, with 10 bases between the two ends. The CDR3 sequence: CASSLDTYNTEAFF. CDR3 bases: TGTGCCAGCAGCTTGGACACCTACAACACTGAAGCTTTCTTT.

The rearrangement links TRBV12-3 or TRBV12-4 to TRBJ1-6; D gene uncertain. Trimming left V 2 bases short and J 7 bases short, with 9 bases between. The CDR3 totals 14 residues. The CDR3 loop reads CASSLSGFNSPLHF. The DNA of the CDR3 is TGTGCCAGCAGTTTAAGCGGATTCAATTCACCCCTCCACTTT.

This chain joins TRBV7-8 and TRBJ2-5; D is perhaps TRBD1 (6 bases). Germline V CDR1 and CDR2: SGHVS, FQNEAQ. V was trimmed by 8 bases and J by 4 bases, leaving 14 bases between them. The CDR3 contains 13 residues. CDR3 sequence: CASSRTRGETQYF. CDR3 coding DNA: TGTGCCAGCTCACGAACCAGGGGAGAGACCCAGTACTTC.

The rearrangement joins TRBV29-1 to TRBJ2-7; D is ambiguous. V was pared by 7 bases and J by 1 base, with 17 bases between. The germline CDR1 and CDR2 sequences are SQVTM and ANQGSEA. This CDR3 spans 14 amino acids. CDR3 protein: CSAMRTVGSYEQYF. CDR3 nucleotides: TGCAGCGCCATGAGGACGGTGGGGTCCTACGAGCAGTACTTC.

The chain recombines TRBV12-3 or TRBV12-4 with TRBJ1-5; D is uncertain. The CDR3 loop spans 13 amino acids. Trimming pared 6 bases from V and 2 bases from J, leaving 8 bases between. CDR3 coding DNA: TGTGCCAGCAGGGCGTGGGGCAATCAGCCCCAGCATTTT. Encoded protein: CASRAWGNQPQHF.

CDR3 loop: CASKLGTPGNTIYF. For the CDR3, the DNA is TGTGCCAGCAAACTAGGGACACCTGGAAACACCATATATTTT. The chain combines TRBV11-2 with TRBJ1-3; D possibly corresponds to TRBD1 (6 bases). This CDR3 has 14 amino acids. V lost 7 bases and J 2 bases, leaving 12 bases between the germline ends. The V gene's germline CDR1 is SGHAT and CDR2 FQNNGV.

The chain couples TRBV2 to TRBJ2-5, with TRBD1 as a possible D gene (5 bases). This CDR3 region has 15 residues. Per germline, CDR1 SNHLY and CDR2 FYNNEI. V was shortened by 6 bases and J by 2 bases, with 16 bases between the two germline ends. The chain's CDR3 is CASRDTRASQETQYF. The DNA for the CDR3 is TGTGCCAGCAGGGACACCCGAGCGAGTCAAGAGACCCAGTACTTC.

The chain combines TRBV20-1 with TRBJ1-1; possible D gene TRBD1, 5 bases. The CDR3 extends over 11 amino acids. Germline values: CDR1 DFQATT, CDR2 SNEGSKA (reference sequence). Trimming stripped 0 bases from V and 10 bases from J, with 9 bases between. Here the CDR3 reads CSAREGVGAFF. The CDR3 DNA is TGCAGTGCTAGAGAAGGGGTAGGAGCTTTCTTT.

The chain has TRBV9 and TRBJ1-1; D not certain. The CDR3 runs to 15 residues. V was shortened by 0 bases and J by 1 base, with 10 bases between the two germline ends. Per germline, CDR1 SGDLS and CDR2 YYNGEE. The CDR3 loop reads CASSVGWNKNTEAFF. The CDR3 DNA reads TGTGCCAGCAGCGTAGGGTGGAACAAGAACACTGAAGCTTTCTTT.